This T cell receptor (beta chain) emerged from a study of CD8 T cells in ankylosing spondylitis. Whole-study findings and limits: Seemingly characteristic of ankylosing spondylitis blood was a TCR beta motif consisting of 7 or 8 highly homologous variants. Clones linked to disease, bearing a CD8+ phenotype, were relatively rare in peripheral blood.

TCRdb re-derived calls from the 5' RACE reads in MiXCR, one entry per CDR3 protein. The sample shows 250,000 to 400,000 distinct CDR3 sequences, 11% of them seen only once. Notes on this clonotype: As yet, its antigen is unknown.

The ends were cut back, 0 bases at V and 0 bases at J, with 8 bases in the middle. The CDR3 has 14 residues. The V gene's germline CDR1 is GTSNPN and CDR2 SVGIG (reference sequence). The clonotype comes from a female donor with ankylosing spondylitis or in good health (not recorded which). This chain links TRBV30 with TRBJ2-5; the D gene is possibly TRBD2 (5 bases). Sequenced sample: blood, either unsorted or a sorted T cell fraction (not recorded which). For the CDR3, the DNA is TGTGCCTGGAGTGTACGGGGAAACCAAGAGACCCAGTACTTC. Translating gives CAWSVRGNQETQYF.